These 8 T cell receptor beta chains share one sample of origin, sequenced in a study of response to subunit inactivated influenza vaccine. TCRdb re-derived calls from the RT-PCR reads in MiXCR, one entry per CDR3 protein. The top ten hold approximately 39% of the sample, which has over 150,000 distinct CDR3 sequences, roughly 10% seen once. The sequences come from CD8+ T cells sorted from PBMCs, collected about 23 months after vaccination. The receptors come from a man aged 45-69 years who received an inactivated influenza vaccine.

This clonotype has ten or more counts. V usage is TRBV10-2 and J usage is TRBJ1-2; D remains ambiguous. The CDR3 has 14 amino acids. The V gene's germline CDR1 is WSHSY and CDR2 SAAADI. Trimming pared 7 bases from V and 2 bases from J, leaving 14 bases between. The CDR3 is CASTTSPANYGYTF. The CDR3 nucleotides read TGCGCCAGCACAACATCTCCGGCCAACTATGGCTACACCTTC.

The table lists this clonotype with a few counts. V usage is TRBV6-5 and J usage is TRBJ2-5; TRBD2 matches at 7 bases. The junction had 7 bases not matched to a gene; V was cut back by 5 bases and J by 4 bases. The CDR3 is made up of 14 amino acids. Germline CDR1 and CDR2: MNHEY and SVGAGI. This chain's CDR3 is CASSSRLAGETQYF. In nucleotides, the CDR3 is TGTGCCAGCAGTAGTCGACTAGCTGGAGAGACCCAGTACTTC.

This clonotype has a handful of counts. The V and J genes are TRBV21-1 and TRBJ2-7; the table gives TRBD1 as D, unverified against the DNA. TRBV21-1 is annotated as a pseudogene. There are 16 residues in the CDR3. CDR3 amino acids: CASSRSPGQGSYEQYF. Written as DNA, the CDR3 is TGTGCCAGCAGCAGATCACCGGGACAGGGGTCCTACGAGCAGTACTTC.

This clonotype was counted ten times or more. The chain uses TRBV27 and TRBJ2-7; a possible D gene is TRBD2 (6 bases). V was shortened by 2 bases and J by 1 base, with 12 bases between the two germline ends. CDR3 length equals 15 residues. CDR1 is MNHEY and CDR2 is SMNVEV in the germline V gene (reference sequence). CDR3 protein: CASSLGGGRSYEQYF. The CDR3 DNA reads TGTGCCAGCAGTTTAGGGGGAGGACGATCCTACGAGCAGTACTTC.

The chain combines TRBV21-1 with TRBJ2-7. TRBV21-1 is a known pseudogene. This CDR3 has 14 amino acids. CDR3 nucleotides: TGTGCCAGCAGCACCTGGTTTGACTGCTACGAGCAGTACTTC. Its translation: CASSTWFDCYEQYF.

The chain couples TRBV29-1 to TRBJ2-5; D is possibly TRBD2 (6 bases). Looked up from germline, CDR1 is SQVTM and CDR2 is ANQGSEA. V was clipped by 2 bases and J by 5 bases, with 12 bases between them. The CDR3 contains 13 residues. The CDR3 loop is CSVERDFSETQYF. The CDR3, as DNA: TGCAGCGTTGAACGGGACTTCTCGGAGACCCAGTACTTC.

The rearrangement joins TRBV28 to TRBJ1-1; D is perhaps TRBD1 (6 bases). Trimming removed 6 bases at V and 8 bases at J, with 19 bases between. The V gene's germline CDR1 is MDHEN and CDR2 SYDVKM. The CDR3 contains 14 residues. This chain's CDR3 is CASSQYRGSGEAFF. CDR3 bases: TGTGCCAGCAGCCAATATAGGGGGAGTGGGGAAGCTTTCTTT.

The V and J genes are TRBV20-1 and TRBJ2-7; 7 bases are shared with TRBD1. This CDR3 region has 15 residues. The germline V gene encodes CDR1 DFQATT and CDR2 SNEGSKA (reference sequence). J lost 2 bases, V lost 1 base, and 8 bases had no gene match. CDR3 nucleotides: TGCAGTGCTAGAGGGACAGGTAGCATGGCCTACGAGCAGTACTTC. Translating gives CSARGTGSMAYEQYF.